This T cell receptor (beta chain) was recovered during a study of cytomegalovirus exposure and HLA in healthy donors. Study overall: Researchers previously reported finding roughly 120 million unique TCR beta sequences from roughly 180 million T cells.

Primers for the PCR totalled 60 Vbeta and 13 Jbeta. In the original workflow: A later analysis counted around 80 million unique TCR beta chains, around 10 million shared. Assay: immunoSEQ multiplex PCR; the TCRdb copy retains only in-frame clones and omits some. V, J and clone size derive from that table, while D and trimming were established from the DNA sequence. The sample includes some 150,000 clones, about 72% seen only once; the top ten take 2% to 3%. About this clone: Its specificity is not known.

No CMV serostatus was recorded for this donor. Study conclusions and caveats: Later analysis identified a missense DCLRE1C variant that was linked to TCR beta V- and J-gene trimming.

Sample: PBMCs. This clonotype was sampled from a human donor in good health.

The CDR3, as DNA: TGTGCCACCAGCACACTAGCGGGGCTCCTCCAAGAGACCCAGTACTTC. Protein product: CATSTLAGLLQETQYF. The chain couples TRBV15 to TRBJ2-5; TRBD2 matches 10 bases. The CDR3 totals 16 residues. Germline V gene sequence: CDR1 LNHNV, CDR2 YYDKDF (reference sequence). V shed 4 bases and J 1 base; nucleotides not matched to a gene: 6.